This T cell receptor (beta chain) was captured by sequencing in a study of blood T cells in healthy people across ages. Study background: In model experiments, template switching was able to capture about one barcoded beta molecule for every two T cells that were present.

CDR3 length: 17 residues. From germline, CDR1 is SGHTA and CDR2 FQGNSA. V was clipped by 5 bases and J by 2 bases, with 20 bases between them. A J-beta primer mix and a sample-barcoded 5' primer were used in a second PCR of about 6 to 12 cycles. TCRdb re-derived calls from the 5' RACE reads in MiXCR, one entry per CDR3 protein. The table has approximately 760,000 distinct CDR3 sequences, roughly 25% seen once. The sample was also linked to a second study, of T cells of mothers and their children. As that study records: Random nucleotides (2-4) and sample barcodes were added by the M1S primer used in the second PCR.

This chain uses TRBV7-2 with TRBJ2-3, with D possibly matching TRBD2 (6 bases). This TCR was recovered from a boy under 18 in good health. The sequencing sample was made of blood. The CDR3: CASSHPVRSGDTDTQYF. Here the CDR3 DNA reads TGTGCCAGCAGCCACCCCGTCCGTAGCGGAGACACAGATACGCAGTATTTT.